The 25 T cell receptor beta chains reported below all come from one sample, sequenced in a study of T cell responses to AZD1222 COVID-19 vaccine. Libraries were prepared by immunoSEQ multiplex PCR; TCRdb keeps only in-frame clonotypes and omits some of them. Of roughly 120,000 clones listed, roughly 92% were seen once; the top ten hold 1.6%. Sample: peripheral blood, taken 28 days after the second AZD1222 dose. The receptor set was obtained from an adult who received the AZD1222 COVID-19 vaccine.

The rearrangement uses TRBV7-8 and TRBJ2-2; 7 nucleotides line up with TRBD1. The trim removed 5 bases at V and 1 base at J, leaving 4 bases unmatched. Per germline, CDR1 SGHVS and CDR2 FQNEAQ. This CDR3 spans 15 amino acids. The CDR3 DNA reads as TGTGCCAGCAGCCCCTGGACAGGGAACACCGGGGAGCTGTTTTTT. It encodes CASSPWTGNTGELFF.

This chain links TRBV2 with TRBJ2-7; 9 positions agree with TRBD1. This CDR3 has 19 residues. Unmatched junction bases numbered 20, after V lost 8 bases and J lost 0 bases. The germline V gene has CDR1 SNHLY and CDR2 FYNNEI. The CDR3 spells CASHPSIFVRDRASYEQYF. The CDR3 DNA reads as TGTGCCAGCCACCCAAGTATTTTCGTCCGGGACAGGGCCTCCTACGAGCAGTACTTC.

This clone was detected a few times. The chain combines TRBV12-3 or TRBV12-4 with TRBJ1-1; no firm D call. Trimming cost V 10 bases and J 2 bases, with 11 bases left between them. The CDR3 sequence is 12 residues long. This CDR3 is CATLWTNTEAFF. The DNA of the CDR3 is TGTGCCACCTTGTGGACCAACACTGAAGCTTTCTTT.

DNA for the CDR3: TGTGCCAGCAGCACCCAGGGGGCGAACACTGAAGCTTTCTTT. Translating gives CASSTQGANTEAFF. The chain links TRBV7-9 to TRBJ1-1; TRBD1 matches 8 bases. Germline CDR1 is SEHNR and CDR2 is FQNEAQ (reference sequence). The junction had 3 bases not matched to a gene; V was cut back by 5 bases and J by 1 base. The CDR3 has 14 amino acids.

The chain is built from TRBV5-1 and TRBJ2-7, with 7 positions matching TRBD1. V trimming: 3 bases; J trimming: 1 base; junction bases outside the gene matches: 4. CDR3 size: 14 residues. Germline CDR1 SGHRS, CDR2 YFSETQ. CDR3 DNA sequence: TGCGCCAGCAGCTCCGGGGACAGTTCCTACGAGCAGTACTTC. This sequence encodes CASSSGDSSYEQYF.

This clone was recorded only once. The rearrangement links TRBV6-5 to TRBJ2-5, with D unresolved. The CDR3 is made up of 15 amino acids. Trimming cost V 0 bases and J 4 bases, with 12 bases left between them. Germline V lookup: CDR1 MNHEY, CDR2 SVGAGI. The CDR3 loop reads CASSYSWPPPETQYF. The CDR3 DNA reads as TGTGCCAGCAGTTACTCGTGGCCCCCTCCAGAGACCCAGTACTTC.

The CDR3 DNA reads as TGTGCCAGTAGCGTGGACAGGGCGAGGGACGAGCAGTACTTC. Translating it yields CASSVDRARDEQYF. The chain has TRBV19 and TRBJ2-7, with TRBD1 identical over 8 bases. The CDR3 has 14 amino acids. Per the germline V gene, CDR1 is LNHDA and CDR2 is SQIVND (reference sequence). The V segment lost 6 bases and the J segment 5 bases; nucleotides outside the gene matches: 9.

The chain recombines TRBV18 with TRBJ1-1; D call uncertain. CDR1 is KGHSH, CDR2 LQKENI, per germline. Trimming took 1 base from V and 1 from J, leaving 10 bases between them. The CDR3 length is 15 residues. This chain's CDR3 is CASSPLGLANTEAFF. In DNA form, the CDR3 reads TGTGCCAGCTCACCACTGGGTTTGGCGAACACTGAAGCTTTCTTT.

This sequence joins TRBV19 and TRBJ2-1; TRBD2 aligns across 7 bases. This CDR3 has 14 residues. The trim removed 8 bases at V and 9 bases at J, leaving 13 bases unmatched. In germline, CDR1 is LNHDA, CDR2 SQIVND (reference sequence). In DNA, the CDR3 is TGTGCCAGTTGGACTAGTGGATTGTTTGGTGAGCAGTTCTTC. It yields the protein CASWTSGLFGEQFF.

The table lists this clone with a few counts. This chain links TRBV7-9 with TRBJ2-2; D may be TRBD2 (5 bases). The germline V gene encodes CDR1 SEHNR and CDR2 FQNEAQ (reference sequence). Deletions cut 3 bases from V and 6 bases from J, with 8 bases between. This CDR3 has 13 residues. CDR3 in DNA: TGTGCCAGCAGCTTTTACGGGGCCGGGGAGCTGTTTTTT. It encodes CASSFYGAGELFF.

This clone is a singleton in its sample. V usage is TRBV28 and J usage is TRBJ1-1, with TRBD1 identical over 8 bases. The CDR3 contains 15 residues. CDR1 is MDHEN, CDR2 SYDVKM, per germline. J was trimmed by 5 bases and V by 6 bases; bases with no gene match: 11. In nucleotides, the CDR3 is TGTGCCAGCAGAGAAGCCGGACAGGGCTGGACTGAAGCTTTCTTT. Translating it yields CASREAGQGWTEAFF.

The chain uses TRBV7-6 and TRBJ2-1, with 13 bases that match TRBD2. Trimming at V came to 2 bases and at J to 8 bases, leaving 6 bases not matched to a gene. The CDR3 has 16 residues. CDR1 is SGHVS and CDR2 is FNYEAQ in the germline V gene. CDR3 sequence reads: CASSLPGTSGIHEQFF. The CDR3 DNA reads as TGTGCCAGCAGCTTACCCGGGACTAGCGGGATCCATGAGCAGTTCTTC.

A remark on this clone: Other DNA sequences in the same sample also yield this CDR3. The CDR3 nucleotides are TGTGCCAGCAGTTTAGCAGGCTTCTCCTACGAGCAGTACTTC. It yields the protein CASSLAGFSYEQYF. The chain has TRBV28 and TRBJ2-7; D remains ambiguous. This CDR3 has 14 amino acids. V was shortened by 2 bases and J by 0 bases, with 8 bases between the two germline ends. Germline V gene lookup returns CDR1 MDHEN and CDR2 SYDVKM. Filled out from reference TRBV28 and TRBJ2-7, the complete variable domain reads DVKVTQSSRYLVKRTGEKVFLECVQDMDHENMFWYRQDPGLGLRLIYFSYDVKMKEKGDIPEGYSVSREKKERFSLILESASTNQTSMYLCASSLAGFSYEQYFGPGTRLTVT.

The rearrangement links TRBV14 to TRBJ1-4; no firm D call. The CDR3 spans 13 residues. V was trimmed by 4 bases and J by 8 bases, leaving 11 bases between them. Germline loops: CDR1 SGHDN, CDR2 FVKESK. Here the CDR3 reads CASSPRVEEKLFF. The CDR3 DNA follows: TGTGCCAGCAGCCCTAGGGTGGAGGAAAAACTGTTTTTT.

The chain joins TRBV12-3 or TRBV12-4 to TRBJ2-7; D is perhaps TRBD1 (5 bases). V gave up 5 bases and J gave up 5 bases, with 13 bases separating them. The CDR3 runs to 13 residues. In nucleotides, the CDR3 is TGTGCCAGCAGTCAGGGTAGGTTTAACGAGCAGTACTTC. Translation gives CASSQGRFNEQYF.

The chain recombines TRBV19 with TRBJ2-5; possible D gene TRBD1, 6 bases. The CDR3 length is 13 residues. Germline V gives CDR1 LNHDA, CDR2 SQIVND (reference sequence). Trimming pared 5 bases from V and 4 bases from J, leaving 11 bases between. The CDR3 DNA sequence: TGTGCCAGTAGTGGGGGCGTGGGAGAGACCCAGTACTTC. This translates into CASSGGVGETQYF.

The CDR3 sequence is CASSGWDRNMNTEAFF. DNA for the CDR3: TGCGCCAGCAGCGGCTGGGACAGGAACATGAACACTGAAGCTTTCTTT. The chain combines TRBV5-1 with TRBJ1-1; TRBD1 matches 8 bases. The CDR3 is made up of 16 amino acids. Unmatched junction bases numbered 8, after V lost 4 bases and J lost 0 bases. From germline, CDR1 is SGHRS and CDR2 YFSETQ.

As DNA, the CDR3 is TGTGCCAGCAGTTGGCTTACCTTCAGGGGGGGGAGTGAAAAACTGTTTTTT. This gives the protein CASSWLTFRGGSEKLFF. The rearrangement joins TRBV28 to TRBJ1-4; 7 nucleotides agree with TRBD1. The V gene's germline CDR1 is MDHEN and CDR2 SYDVKM. V was clipped by 4 bases and J by 7 bases; unmatched bases: 15. The CDR3 consists of 17 residues.

The chain has TRBV5-1 and TRBJ1-2; D possibly corresponds to TRBD1 (6 bases). The germline V gene encodes CDR1 SGHRS and CDR2 YFSETQ. Trimming left V 0 bases short and J 8 bases short, with 14 bases between. The CDR3 length is 14 residues. The CDR3 sequence: CASSLVGAGDGYTF. The CDR3 DNA follows: TGCGCCAGCAGCTTGGTCGGAGCAGGGGACGGCTACACCTTC.

This clone was detected only a few times. The chain recombines TRBV6-1 with TRBJ2-2; unclear D gene. Trimming shortened V by 3 bases and J by 5 bases, and 7 bases separated the two germline ends. The germline gives CDR1 MNHNS, CDR2 SASEGT. CDR3 length: 13 amino acids. As DNA, the CDR3 is TGTGCCAGCAGTGACACGGATACCGGGGAGCTGTTTTTT. Translation: CASSDTDTGELFF.

The CDR3 sequence: CASSSGGTGYTF. DNA of the CDR3: TGTGCCAGCAGCTCAGGAGGAACTGGCTACACCTTC. The gene calls are TRBV12-3 or TRBV12-4 and TRBJ1-2; D gene ambiguous. This CDR3 spans 12 amino acids. V was trimmed by 6 bases and J by 7 bases, leaving 12 bases between them.

This chain connects TRBV18 to TRBJ1-1; 7 nucleotides match TRBD1. Germline lookup yields CDR1 KGHSH and CDR2 LQKENI. The CDR3 spans 14 residues. Trimming at V came to 1 base and at J to 9 bases, leaving 8 bases not matched to a gene. The CDR3 DNA is TGTGCCAGCTCACCACTCCCGACAGGGCATCAAGCTTTCTTT. Translating it yields CASSPLPTGHQAFF. Drawing the rest from reference TRBV18 and TRBJ1-1, the complete variable domain is NAGVMQNPRHLVRRRGQEARLRCSPMKGHSHVYWYRQLPEEGLKFMVYLQKENIIDESGMPKERFSAEFPKEGPSILRIQQVVRGDSAAYFCASSPLPTGHQAFFGQGTRLTVV.

CDR3 amino acids: CASSLRDRNEQYF. The CDR3 DNA follows: TGTGCCAGCAGTCTCCGGGACAGGAACGAGCAGTACTTC. The chain combines TRBV28 with TRBJ2-7, with 8 bases that match TRBD1. Germline lookup yields CDR1 MDHEN and CDR2 SYDVKM. The CDR3 consists of 13 residues. V shed 5 bases, J shed 5 bases, and the junction held 5 bases outside the gene matches.

The CDR3 nucleotides are TGTGCCACCAGCAGAGGAGGGGAAGAGACCCAGTACTTC. Amino acid sequence: CATSRGGEETQYF. The gene calls are TRBV15 and TRBJ2-5; D may correspond to TRBD1 or TRBD2 (5 bases each). The CDR3 contains 13 residues. V was trimmed by 1 base and J by 3 bases, leaving 6 bases between them. CDR1 and CDR2 from the germline V gene are LNHNV and YYDKDF (reference sequence). The variable domain in full, with the rest retrieved from reference TRBV15 and TRBJ2-5, is DAMVIQNPRYQVTQFGKPVTLSCSQTLNHNVMYWYQQKSSQAPKLLFHYYDKDFNNEADTPDNFQSRRPNTSFCFLDIRSPGLGDTAMYLCATSRGGEETQYFGPGTRLLVL.

The V and J genes are TRBV7-9 and TRBJ2-5; TRBD2 aligns across 11 bases. Germline V gives CDR1 SEHNR, CDR2 FQNEAQ (reference sequence). With V trimmed by 5 bases and J by 5 bases, 7 bases remained unmatched. The CDR3 totals 15 residues. The CDR3 coding sequence is TGTGCCAGCAGCCGCACTAGCGGGAGTTCGGAGACCCAGTACTTC. Protein sequence: CASSRTSGSSETQYF.